This is a list of T cell receptor beta chains from one sample in a study of blood T cell repertoires in COVID-19. The protocol was immunoSEQ multiplex PCR, while the TCRdb copy is restricted to in-frame clones and leaves out a portion. The table includes about 220,000 clones, 88% detected once. Sequencing was performed on PBMCs or T cells enriched from blood (not recorded which). The receptor set was obtained from a woman aged 25 to 39 who had recovered from COVID-19. Each CDR3 is given with its conserved first and last residue. Each record gives: J gene, V gene, clone size, D gene, CDR3 protein, CDR3 DNA. The D gene is left open where the match is weak. Some rows mark clone size as missing; the rest say once, few, many or name a class of expanded clone.

j_call: TRBJ1-3
v_call: TRBV5-5
clone_size: .
d_call: .
cdr3_aa: CASSLYQGPGNTIYF
cdr3_nt: TGTGCCAGCAGCTTGTATCAGGGGCCCGGAAACACCATATATTTT

j_call: TRBJ2-7
v_call: TRBV5-1
clone_size: .
d_call: .
cdr3_aa: CASSLTQQYEQYF
cdr3_nt: TGCGCCAGCAGCTTGACGCAACAATACGAGCAGTACTTC

j_call: TRBJ2-7
v_call: TRBV2
clone_size: .
d_call: TRBD2
cdr3_aa: CASRSGGGAVYEQYF
cdr3_nt: TGTGCCAGCAGGAGTGGCGGGGGGGCCGTATACGAGCAGTACTTC

j_call: TRBJ1-5
v_call: TRBV7-9
clone_size: .
d_call: TRBD1
cdr3_aa: CASSWTDRVNQPQHF
cdr3_nt: TGTGCCAGCAGCTGGACGGACAGGGTCAATCAGCCCCAGCATTTT

j_call: TRBJ1-2
v_call: TRBV11-3
clone_size: few
d_call: TRBD1
cdr3_aa: CASSFPGGYGYTF
cdr3_nt: TGTGCCAGCAGTTTCCCAGGGGGCTATGGCTACACCTTC

j_call: TRBJ1-4
v_call: TRBV2
clone_size: .
d_call: TRBD1
cdr3_aa: CASSADRGGNEKLFF
cdr3_nt: TGTGCCAGCAGTGCGGACAGGGGAGGTAATGAAAAACTGTTTTTT

j_call: TRBJ2-1
v_call: TRBV5-8
clone_size: .
d_call: TRBD1
cdr3_aa: CASSPPSRLTGNYYNEQFF
cdr3_nt: TGTGCCAGCAGCCCTCCAAGCCGTTTGACAGGGAACTACTACAATGAGCAGTTCTTC

j_call: TRBJ2-1
v_call: TRBV5-8
clone_size: .
d_call: TRBD1
cdr3_aa: CASSLGTGGYNEQFF
cdr3_nt: TGTGCCAGCAGCCTAGGGACAGGGGGCTACAATGAGCAGTTCTTC

j_call: TRBJ2-6
v_call: TRBV5-1
clone_size: .
d_call: .
cdr3_aa: CATPKSGGPGANVLTF
cdr3_nt: TGCGCCACACCAAAGTCTGGAGGGCCTGGGGCCAACGTCCTGACTTTC

j_call: TRBJ1-1
v_call: TRBV19
clone_size: .
d_call: .
cdr3_aa: CASSIHSLHTEAFF
cdr3_nt: TGTGCCAGTAGTATTCATTCACTCCACACTGAAGCTTTCTTT

j_call: TRBJ1-1
v_call: TRBV27
clone_size: .
d_call: TRBD1
cdr3_aa: CASSPRQGGTEAFF
cdr3_nt: TGTGCCAGCAGTCCTCGACAGGGTGGGACTGAAGCTTTCTTT

j_call: TRBJ2-3
v_call: TRBV4-1
clone_size: .
d_call: TRBD1
cdr3_aa: CASSHQGASTDTQYF
cdr3_nt: TGCGCCAGCAGCCACCAGGGGGCGAGCACAGATACGCAGTATTTT

j_call: TRBJ2-2
v_call: TRBV7-6
clone_size: .
d_call: TRBD2
cdr3_aa: CASSSERGYNTGELFF
cdr3_nt: TGTGCCAGCAGCTCCGAGCGGGGGTATAACACCGGGGAGCTGTTTTTT

j_call: TRBJ2-1
v_call: TRBV7-8
clone_size: .
d_call: TRBD1
cdr3_aa: CASSYPGQYNEQFF
cdr3_nt: TGTGCCAGCAGCTACCCGGGACAGTACAATGAGCAGTTCTTC

j_call: TRBJ1-3
v_call: TRBV7-2
clone_size: .
d_call: .
cdr3_aa: CASSLRISGNTIYF
cdr3_nt: TGTGCCAGCAGCCTGCGTATCTCTGGAAACACCATATATTTT

j_call: TRBJ2-1
v_call: TRBV18
clone_size: .
d_call: TRBD2
cdr3_aa: CASSQLAGGPHHEQFF
cdr3_nt: TGTGCCAGCTCCCAACTAGCGGGGGGGCCCCACCATGAGCAGTTCTTC

j_call: TRBJ2-5
v_call: TRBV27
clone_size: .
d_call: .
cdr3_aa: CASSLNAMLETQYF
cdr3_nt: TGTGCCAGCAGTTTAAACGCGATGTTAGAGACCCAGTACTTC

j_call: TRBJ2-1
v_call: TRBV5-1
clone_size: few
d_call: TRBD2
cdr3_aa: CASSAPGLANYNEQFF
cdr3_nt: TGCGCCAGCAGCGCACCGGGACTAGCCAACTACAATGAGCAGTTCTTC

j_call: TRBJ2-7
v_call: TRBV5-1
clone_size: .
d_call: TRBD1
cdr3_aa: CASSFTGGGDWEQYF
cdr3_nt: TGCGCCAGCAGCTTTACAGGGGGTGGGGATTGGGAGCAGTACTTC

j_call: TRBJ1-6
v_call: TRBV27
clone_size: few
d_call: TRBD1
cdr3_aa: CASSQTGFSPLHF
cdr3_nt: TGTGCCAGCAGTCAGACAGGGTTTTCACCCCTCCACTTT

j_call: TRBJ2-5
v_call: TRBV9
clone_size: .
d_call: TRBD2
cdr3_aa: CASSLRGAGGEETQYF
cdr3_nt: TGTGCCAGCAGCCTCAGGGGAGCGGGGGGTGAGGAGACCCAGTACTTC

j_call: TRBJ2-5
v_call: TRBV11-3
clone_size: .
d_call: TRBD2
cdr3_aa: CASSPGGPRETQYF
cdr3_nt: TGTGCCAGCAGCCCGGGGGGGCCAAGGGAGACCCAGTACTTC